This is a list of T cell receptor beta chains from one sample in a study of technical replicates of blood from a few donors. Method: immunoSEQ multiplex PCR; TCRdb's copy keeps in-frame clones and lacks some. The sample comprises approximately 65,000 clones, approximately 86% of which are singletons, and about 4.8% rests with the top ten. The source material was PBMCs. These receptors were collected from a human donor in good health. Some clones in this sample may be carry-over from other donors' samples. Each CDR3 is given with its conserved first and last residue. The order of the fields is V gene, CDR3 length, J gene, D gene, CDR3 protein. The D gene is left open where the match is weak.

v_call: TRBV11-2
cdr3_length: 13
j_call: TRBJ2-5
d_call: -
cdr3_aa: CASSLAGKETQYF

v_call: TRBV5-1
cdr3_length: 15
j_call: TRBJ2-1
d_call: -
cdr3_aa: CASSLDQGSYNEQFF

v_call: TRBV11-2
cdr3_length: 14
j_call: TRBJ1-4
d_call: -
cdr3_aa: CASSRGLSNEKLFF

v_call: TRBV6-5
cdr3_length: 15
j_call: TRBJ2-7
d_call: TRBD1
cdr3_aa: CASSYATGASYEQYF

v_call: TRBV7-2
cdr3_length: 16
j_call: TRBJ2-5
d_call: TRBD2
cdr3_aa: CASRENPGLASETQYF

v_call: TRBV11-2
cdr3_length: 14
j_call: TRBJ2-7
d_call: -
cdr3_aa: CASTLFGGGSEQYF

v_call: TRBV7-9
cdr3_length: 15
j_call: TRBJ2-5
d_call: TRBD2
cdr3_aa: CASSWTSGGQETQYF

v_call: TRBV19
cdr3_length: 16
j_call: TRBJ2-7
d_call: TRBD1
cdr3_aa: CASSIAPGTGSYEQYF

v_call: TRBV18
cdr3_length: 15
j_call: TRBJ2-7
d_call: TRBD1
cdr3_aa: CASSRSDRGQYEQYF

v_call: TRBV5-4
cdr3_length: 15
j_call: TRBJ2-7
d_call: -
cdr3_aa: CASSLVPGSLNEQYF

v_call: TRBV7-9
cdr3_length: 15
j_call: TRBJ1-2
d_call: TRBD1
cdr3_aa: CASSEDREWLIGYTF

v_call: TRBV7-2
cdr3_length: 15
j_call: TRBJ2-2
d_call: -
cdr3_aa: CASSPTRQGTGELFF

v_call: TRBV7-2
cdr3_length: 12
j_call: TRBJ2-7
d_call: -
cdr3_aa: CASSNSRYEQYF

v_call: TRBV6-6
cdr3_length: 16
j_call: TRBJ2-1
d_call: TRBD2
cdr3_aa: CASSYSSSGLYNEQFF

v_call: TRBV6-5
cdr3_length: 15
j_call: TRBJ2-7
d_call: TRBD1
cdr3_aa: CASRFTGTGSYEQYF

v_call: TRBV15
cdr3_length: 16
j_call: TRBJ2-7
d_call: -
cdr3_aa: CATSRDQFGATYEQYF

v_call: TRBV7-2
cdr3_length: 15
j_call: TRBJ1-6
d_call: TRBD1
cdr3_aa: CASSLRGQGNSPLHF

v_call: TRBV9
cdr3_length: 15
j_call: TRBJ2-2
d_call: -
cdr3_aa: CASSVFKGDTGELFF

v_call: TRBV6-1
cdr3_length: 15
j_call: TRBJ2-6
d_call: TRBD1
cdr3_aa: CATGRTGDGANVLTF

v_call: TRBV6-6
cdr3_length: 16
j_call: TRBJ2-2
d_call: -
cdr3_aa: CASSSAVFTNTGELFF

v_call: TRBV7-2
cdr3_length: 14
j_call: TRBJ2-2
d_call: -
cdr3_aa: CASKGVERRGELFF

v_call: TRBV30
cdr3_length: 13
j_call: TRBJ2-1
d_call: TRBD2
cdr3_aa: CAWSVGEGSEQFF

v_call: TRBV7-9
cdr3_length: 16
j_call: TRBJ2-2
d_call: TRBD2
cdr3_aa: CASSLLAGGQHGELFF

v_call: TRBV4-2
cdr3_length: 15
j_call: TRBJ2-2
d_call: TRBD2
cdr3_aa: CASSPPGRDGGELFF

v_call: TRBV19
cdr3_length: 14
j_call: TRBJ2-7
d_call: -
cdr3_aa: CASSPSGSSYEQYF

v_call: TRBV4-1
cdr3_length: 15
j_call: TRBJ2-1
d_call: TRBD2
cdr3_aa: CASRARGGNYNEQFF

v_call: TRBV7-9
cdr3_length: 15
j_call: TRBJ2-7
d_call: TRBD2
cdr3_aa: CASSAGLAGGREQYF

v_call: TRBV6-5
cdr3_length: 13
j_call: TRBJ1-6
d_call: -
cdr3_aa: CASSRETGSPLHF

v_call: TRBV5-4
cdr3_length: 12
j_call: TRBJ1-4
d_call: -
cdr3_aa: CASSLSGEKLFF

v_call: TRBV30
cdr3_length: 18
j_call: TRBJ2-6
d_call: TRBD1
cdr3_aa: CAWRDRGLQSTGANVLTF